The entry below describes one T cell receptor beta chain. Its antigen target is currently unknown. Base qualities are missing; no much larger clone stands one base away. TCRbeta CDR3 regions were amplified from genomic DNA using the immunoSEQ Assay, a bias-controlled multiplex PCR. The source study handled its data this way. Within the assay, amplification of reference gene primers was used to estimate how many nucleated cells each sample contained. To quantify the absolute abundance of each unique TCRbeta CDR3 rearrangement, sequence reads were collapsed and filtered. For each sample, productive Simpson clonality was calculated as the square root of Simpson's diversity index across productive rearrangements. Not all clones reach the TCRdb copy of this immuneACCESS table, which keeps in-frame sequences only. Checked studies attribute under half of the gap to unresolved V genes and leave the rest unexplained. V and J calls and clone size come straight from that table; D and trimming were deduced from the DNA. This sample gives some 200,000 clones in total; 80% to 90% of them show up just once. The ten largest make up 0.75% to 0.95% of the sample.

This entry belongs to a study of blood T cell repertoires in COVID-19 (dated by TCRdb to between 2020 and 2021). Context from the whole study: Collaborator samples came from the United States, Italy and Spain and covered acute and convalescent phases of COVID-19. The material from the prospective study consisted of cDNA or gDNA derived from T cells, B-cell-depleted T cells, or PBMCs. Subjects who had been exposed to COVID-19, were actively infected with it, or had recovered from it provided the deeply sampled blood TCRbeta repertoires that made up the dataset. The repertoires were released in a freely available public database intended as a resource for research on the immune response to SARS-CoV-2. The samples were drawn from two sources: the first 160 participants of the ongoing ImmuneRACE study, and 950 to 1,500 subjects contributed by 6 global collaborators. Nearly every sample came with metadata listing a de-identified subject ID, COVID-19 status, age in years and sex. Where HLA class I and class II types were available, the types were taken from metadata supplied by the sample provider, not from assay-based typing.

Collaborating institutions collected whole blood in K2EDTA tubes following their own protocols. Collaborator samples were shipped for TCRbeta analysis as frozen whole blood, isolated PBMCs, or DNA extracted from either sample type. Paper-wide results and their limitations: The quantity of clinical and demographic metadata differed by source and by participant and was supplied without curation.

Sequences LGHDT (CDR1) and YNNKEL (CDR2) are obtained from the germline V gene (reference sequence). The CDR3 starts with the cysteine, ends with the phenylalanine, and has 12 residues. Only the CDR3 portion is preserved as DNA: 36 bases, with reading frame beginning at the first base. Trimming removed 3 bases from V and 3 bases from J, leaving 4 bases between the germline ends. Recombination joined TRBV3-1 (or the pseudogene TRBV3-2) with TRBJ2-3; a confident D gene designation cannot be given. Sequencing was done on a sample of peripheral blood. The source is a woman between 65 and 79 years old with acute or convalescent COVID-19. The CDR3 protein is CASSHVTDTQYF. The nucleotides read TGTGCCAGCAGCCATGTAACAGATACGCAGTATTTT.